The 3 T cell receptor beta chains presented below share a single source sample, sequenced in a study of Graves' ophthalmopathy and Graves' hyperthyroidism. As the template, RNA transcripts were used to amplify TCR beta CDR3 regions. Second-round multiplex PCR came after a first-round RT-PCR that employed HTBI primers. MiXCR, applied by TCRdb to the multiplex PCR reads, yields one record per CDR3 protein. The sample records 300,000 to 400,000 distinct CDR3 sequences, about a sixth being singletons. Sequencing was done on a sample of peripheral blood. Receptors were obtained from an adult woman with stable Graves' hyperthyroidism.

This clonotype was seen repeatedly, ten times or more. The chain is built from TRBV12-3 or TRBV12-4 and TRBJ1-1; TRBD1 matches at 9 bases. Losses at the gene ends were 6 bases for V and 3 bases for J; bases not matched to a gene: 8. The CDR3 runs 15 residues. CDR3 loop: CASRITGGADTEAFF. CDR3 sequence (DNA): TGTGCCAGCAGGATCACAGGGGGCGCGGACACTGAAGCTTTCTTT.

This clonotype was detected many times. A much larger clone is a single base away; this may be a read error. J is TRBJ2-7 and V is TRBV12-5; 8 bases are a match to TRBD2. V dropped 3 bases and J dropped 4; count of bases not matched to a gene: 8. The germline gives CDR1 LGHNT, CDR2 FRNRAP. CDR3 length equals 15 residues. CDR3: CASGFQTSAEYEQYF. The CDR3 DNA sequence: TGTGCTAGTGGTTTTCAGACTAGCGCAGAATACGAGCAGTACTTC.

The J gene is TRBJ2-2, the V gene TRBV12-3 or TRBV12-4; no firm D call. V shed 1 base and J shed 5 bases, with 8 bases lying between them. CDR3 length: 14 amino acids. The CDR3 loop is CASSLGRTTGELFF. CDR3 bases: TGTGCCAGCAGTTTAGGCCGAACGACCGGGGAGCTGTTTTTT.